This section outlines one T cell receptor beta chain sequence together with its context. Antigen: not known. The data originate from a study of T-cell memory formation after mild COVID-19. Across the study: The two donors had largely donor-specific TCR clusters.

TCRdb re-called the 5' RACE reads through MiXCR, storing one row per CDR3 protein. The data hold under 600,000 distinct CDR3 sequences, with about 20% observed a single time. General study points: Mostly located in CM and EM were contracting CD4+ clones, with contracting CD8+ clones located in EMRA. Certain responding clones were present in pre-infection memory, suggesting participation of cross-reactive memory. Later expanders leaned CD4+, whereas day 15 to 85 contracting clones were balanced CD4/CD8.

Sequencing was done on a sample of PBMCs or a T cell subset sorted from them (not recorded which). This sequence originates from an adult woman who had mild COVID-19 (a few samples of this study predate the infection). Cell type and time point are not known.

This CDR3 is CASSLAWDSSYEQYF. CDR3 coding DNA: TGTGCCAGCAGTTTAGCGTGGGACAGCTCCTACGAGCAGTACTTC. V gene TRBV12-3 or TRBV12-4 combines with J gene TRBJ2-7, with 7 bases fitting TRBD1. The J segment lost 0 bases and the V segment lost 0 bases, leaving 2 bases of the junction unmatched. This CDR3 region has 15 residues.